This TCR beta chain was sequenced during a study of PD-1 blockade in classical Hodgkin lymphoma. Study in general: Nivolumab dosing for patients was 3 mg/kg, administered intravenously every 2 weeks. Study-wide findings and caveats: The origin of the repertoire differences remains undefined, with disease activity or prior therapy as possible causes. Patients who initiated nivolumab within 1 year of ASCT were excluded. CD8+ TCR diversity did not rise significantly by C4D1, unlike CD4+.

All the patients suffered relapse after autologous stem cell transplantation, and brentuximab vedotin exposure differed. The CDR3 is made up of 14 amino acids. CDR1 is GTSNPN and CDR2 is SVGIG in the germline V gene (reference sequence). The V gene lost 5 bases and the J gene lost 0 bases, with 13 bases spanning the gap. The assay was immunoSEQ multiplex PCR, and TCRdb's table has in-frame clones only and misses some. The sample has more than 90,000 clones; around 89% are singletons. This clone was seen a few times. The antigen is unknown. The chain joins TRBV30 to TRBJ1-1; D possibly corresponds to TRBD1 (6 bases). The TCR was taken from a human donor with classical Hodgkin lymphoma. The sample consisted of peripheral blood mononuclear cells (PBMCs), taken before the second cycle of nivolumab. In DNA form, the CDR3 reads TGTGCCTGGGGGGGCAGGAATATGAACACTGAAGCTTTCTTT. Its translation is CAWGGRNMNTEAFF.